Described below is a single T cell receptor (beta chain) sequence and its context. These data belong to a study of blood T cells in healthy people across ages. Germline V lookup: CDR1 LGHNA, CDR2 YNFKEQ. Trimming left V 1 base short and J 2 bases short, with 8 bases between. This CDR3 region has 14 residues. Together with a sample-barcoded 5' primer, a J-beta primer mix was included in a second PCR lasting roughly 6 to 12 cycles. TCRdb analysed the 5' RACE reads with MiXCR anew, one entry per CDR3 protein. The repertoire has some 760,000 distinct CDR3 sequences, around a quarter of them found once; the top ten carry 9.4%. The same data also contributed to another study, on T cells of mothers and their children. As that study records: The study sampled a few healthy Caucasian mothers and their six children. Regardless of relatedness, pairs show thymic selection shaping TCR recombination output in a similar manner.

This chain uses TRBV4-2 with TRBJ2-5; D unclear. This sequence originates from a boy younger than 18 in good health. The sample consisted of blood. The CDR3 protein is CASSQVGRQETQYF. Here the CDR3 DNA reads TGTGCCAGCAGCCAAGTTGGCCGGCAAGAGACCCAGTACTTC.